This is a list of T cell receptor beta chains from one sample in a study of response to subunit inactivated influenza vaccine. MiXCR, run by TCRdb on the RT-PCR reads, gives a single entry per CDR3 protein. The sample has more than 700,000 distinct CDR3 sequences; around 20% are singletons. Source: PBMCs from blood, taken around 5 days after vaccination. Receptors were obtained from a man aged 50-59 years who received an inactivated influenza vaccine. Each CDR3 is given with its conserved first and last residue. Each record gives: clone size, D gene, J gene, V gene, CDR3 protein, CDR3 DNA. The D gene is left open where the match is weak. Rows give clone size only sometimes, using once, few, many, or a class for an expanded clone.

. | TRBD1 | TRBJ2-1 | TRBV24-1 | CATSDFVQGQGINNEQFF | TGTGCCACCAGTGATTTTGTTCAGGGACAGGGTATCAACAATGAGCAGTTCTTC
few | TRBD1 | TRBJ2-7 | TRBV5-5 | CASSLGTGRFTEQYF | TGTGCCAGCAGCCTGGGGACAGGGAGATTCACCGAGCAGTACTTC
. | TRBD2 | TRBJ2-5 | TRBV6-5 | CASSYTFLAGGPGETQYF | TGTGCCAGCAGTTACACATTTCTAGCGGGGGGGCCCGGGGAGACCCAGTACTTC
. | . | TRBJ2-1 | TRBV5-6 | CASKWRGGSNEQFF | TGTGCCAGCAAGTGGCGAGGGGGTTCCAATGAGCAGTTCTTC
. | TRBD1 | TRBJ1-1 | TRBV12-3/TRBV12-4 | CASSPQGAWSEAFF | TGTGCCAGCAGCCCGCAGGGGGCATGGTCTGAAGCTTTCTTT
few | . | TRBJ2-3 | TRBV25-1 | CASSNQGGTDTQYF | TGTGCCAGCAGTAATCAGGGGGGGACAGATACGCAGTATTTT
few | TRBD2 | TRBJ2-1 | TRBV28 | CASRGLAGDYNEQFF | TGTGCCAGCAGAGGACTAGCGGGGGACTACAATGAGCAGTTCTTC
. | . | TRBJ1-1 | TRBV12-3/TRBV12-4 | CASSFQGRGTEAFF | TGTGCCAGCAGTTTTCAAGGCCGTGGGACTGAAGCTTTCTTT
. | . | TRBJ2-1 | TRBV6-1 | CASRERGRGGRYNEQFF | TGTGCCAGCAGAGAAAGGGGGCGCGGGGGTAGATACAATGAGCAGTTCTTC
. | TRBD1 | TRBJ1-1 | TRBV19 | CASRWTGEPMNTEAFF | TGTGCCAGTAGATGGACAGGGGAGCCTATGAACACTGAAGCTTTCTTT
. | . | TRBJ1-1 | TRBV11-1 | CASSPNWGTEAFF | TGTGCCAGCAGCCCCAACTGGGGCACTGAAGCTTTCTTT
many | TRBD2 | TRBJ2-5 | TRBV19 | CASRSGRYQETQYF | TGTGCCAGTAGAAGCGGGAGGTATCAAGAGACCCAGTACTTC
. | . | TRBJ2-1 | TRBV5-1 | CASSLGKPGIEQFF | TGCGCCAGCAGCTTGGGTAAACCCGGAATTGAGCAGTTCTTC
. | . | TRBJ1-2 | TRBV5-1 | CASSLDGGRNGYTF | TGCGCCAGCAGCTTGGACGGGGGTAGAAATGGCTACACCTTC
. | TRBD1 | TRBJ1-2 | TRBV6-1 | CASSMDRFNYGYTF | TGTGCCAGCAGCATGGACAGGTTTAACTATGGCTACACCTTC
few | . | TRBJ2-2 | TRBV3-1 | CASSQGLFGELFF | TGTGCCAGCAGCCAAGGACTATTCGGGGAGCTGTTTTTT